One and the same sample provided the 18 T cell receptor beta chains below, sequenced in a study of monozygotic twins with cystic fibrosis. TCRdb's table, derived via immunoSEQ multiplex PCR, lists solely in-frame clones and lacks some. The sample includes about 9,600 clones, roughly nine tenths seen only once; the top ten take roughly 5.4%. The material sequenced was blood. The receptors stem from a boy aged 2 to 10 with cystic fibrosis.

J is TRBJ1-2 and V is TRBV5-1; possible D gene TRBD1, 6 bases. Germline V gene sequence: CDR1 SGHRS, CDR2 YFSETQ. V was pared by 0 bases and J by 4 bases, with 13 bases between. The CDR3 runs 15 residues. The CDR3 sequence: CASSLARGAGYGYTF. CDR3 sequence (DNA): TGCGCCAGCAGCTTGGCCAGGGGCGCAGGCTATGGCTACACCTTC.

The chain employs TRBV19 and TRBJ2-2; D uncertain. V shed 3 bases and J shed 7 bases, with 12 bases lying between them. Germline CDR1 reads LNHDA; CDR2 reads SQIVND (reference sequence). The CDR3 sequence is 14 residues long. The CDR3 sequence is CASSIKGFGGELFF. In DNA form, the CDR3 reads TGTGCCAGTAGTATCAAGGGATTCGGCGGGGAGCTGTTTTTT.

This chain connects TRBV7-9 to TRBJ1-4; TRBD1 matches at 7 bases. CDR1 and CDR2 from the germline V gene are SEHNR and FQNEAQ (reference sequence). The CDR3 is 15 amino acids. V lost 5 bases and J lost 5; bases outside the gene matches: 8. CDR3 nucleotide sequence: TGTGCCAGCAGCGACAGACAGGGACTAAATGAAAAACTGTTTTTT. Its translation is CASSDRQGLNEKLFF.

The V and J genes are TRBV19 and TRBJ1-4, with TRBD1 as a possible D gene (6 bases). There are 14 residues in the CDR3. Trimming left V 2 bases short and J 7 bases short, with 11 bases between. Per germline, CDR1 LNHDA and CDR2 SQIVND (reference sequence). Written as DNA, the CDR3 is TGTGCCAGTAGTATATGGGGGCAGGTTGAAAAACTGTTTTTT. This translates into CASSIWGQVEKLFF.

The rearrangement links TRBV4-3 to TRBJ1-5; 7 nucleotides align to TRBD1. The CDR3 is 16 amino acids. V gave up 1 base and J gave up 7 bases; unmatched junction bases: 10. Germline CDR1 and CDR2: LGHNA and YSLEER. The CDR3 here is CASSQAQLQGFQPQHF. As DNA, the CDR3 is TGCGCCAGCAGCCAAGCCCAATTACAGGGGTTCCAGCCCCAGCATTTT.

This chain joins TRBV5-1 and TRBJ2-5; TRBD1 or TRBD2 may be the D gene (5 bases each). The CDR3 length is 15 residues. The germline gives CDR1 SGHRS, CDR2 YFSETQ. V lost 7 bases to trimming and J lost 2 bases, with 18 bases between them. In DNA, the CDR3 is TGCGCCAGCGCCGAGGGGACGGCGCCACAAGAGACCCAGTACTTC. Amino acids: CASAEGTAPQETQYF.

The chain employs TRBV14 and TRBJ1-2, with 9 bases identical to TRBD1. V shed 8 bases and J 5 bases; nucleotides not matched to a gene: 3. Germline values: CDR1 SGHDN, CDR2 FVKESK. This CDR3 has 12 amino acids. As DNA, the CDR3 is TGTGCCAGCTTAGACAGGGGGTATGGCTACACCTTC. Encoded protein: CASLDRGYGYTF.

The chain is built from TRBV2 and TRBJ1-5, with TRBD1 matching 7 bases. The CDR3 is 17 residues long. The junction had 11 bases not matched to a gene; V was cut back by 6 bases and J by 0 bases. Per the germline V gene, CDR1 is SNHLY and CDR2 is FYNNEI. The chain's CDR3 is CASRSSGGRGSNQPQHF. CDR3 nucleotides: TGTGCCAGCAGGTCCTCAGGGGGGCGGGGTAGCAATCAGCCCCAGCATTTT.

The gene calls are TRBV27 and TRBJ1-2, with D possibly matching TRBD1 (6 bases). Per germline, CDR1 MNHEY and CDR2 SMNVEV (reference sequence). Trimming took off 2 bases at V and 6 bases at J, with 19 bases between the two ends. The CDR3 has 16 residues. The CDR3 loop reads CASSLGAWGQTNGYTF. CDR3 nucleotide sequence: TGTGCCAGCAGTTTAGGAGCTTGGGGGCAGACGAATGGCTACACCTTC.

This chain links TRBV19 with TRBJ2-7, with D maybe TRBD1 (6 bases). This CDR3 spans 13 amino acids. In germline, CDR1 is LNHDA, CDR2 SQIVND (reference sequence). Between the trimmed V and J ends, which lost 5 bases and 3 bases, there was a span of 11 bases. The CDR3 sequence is CASSSGQIYEQYF. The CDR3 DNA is TGTGCCAGTAGTTCGGGACAAATCTACGAGCAGTACTTC.

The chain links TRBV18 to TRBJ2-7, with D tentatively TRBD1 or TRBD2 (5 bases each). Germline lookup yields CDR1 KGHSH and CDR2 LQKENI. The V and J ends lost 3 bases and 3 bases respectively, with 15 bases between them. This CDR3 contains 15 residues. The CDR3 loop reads CASSPRDGGGYEQYF. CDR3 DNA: TGTGCCAGCTCACCCCGGGACGGTGGGGGCTACGAGCAGTACTTC.

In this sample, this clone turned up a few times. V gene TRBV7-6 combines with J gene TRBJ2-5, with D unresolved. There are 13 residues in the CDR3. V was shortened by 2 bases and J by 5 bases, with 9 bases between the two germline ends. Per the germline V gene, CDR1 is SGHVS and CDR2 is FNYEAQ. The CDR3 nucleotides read TGTGCCAGCAGCTTAACGGGTTGGGAGACCCAGTACTTC. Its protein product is CASSLTGWETQYF.

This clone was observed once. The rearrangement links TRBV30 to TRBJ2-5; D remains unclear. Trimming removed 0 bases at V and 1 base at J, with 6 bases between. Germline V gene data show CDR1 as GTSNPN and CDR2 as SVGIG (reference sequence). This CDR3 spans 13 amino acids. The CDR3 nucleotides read TGTGCCTGGAGTGTCGGCAGCCAAGAGACCCAGTACTTC. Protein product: CAWSVGSQETQYF.

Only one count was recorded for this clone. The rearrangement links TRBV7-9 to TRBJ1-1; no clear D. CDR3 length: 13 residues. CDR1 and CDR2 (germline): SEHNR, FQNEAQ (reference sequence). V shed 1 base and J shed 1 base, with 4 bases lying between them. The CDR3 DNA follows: TGTGCCAGCAGCTTAGAAGAGAACACTGAAGCTTTCTTT. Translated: CASSLEENTEAFF. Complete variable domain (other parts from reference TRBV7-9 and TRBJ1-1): DTGVSQNPRHKITKRGQNVTFRCDPISEHNRLYWYRQTLGQGPEFLTYFQNEAQLEKSRLLSDRFSAERPKGSFSTLEIQRTEQGDSAMYLCASSLEENTEAFFGQGTRLTVV.

CDR3 nucleotides: TGTGCCAGCAGCGTAGGCAGTGAGATCTATAATTCACCCCTCCACTTT. Residues: CASSVGSEIYNSPLHF. The genes are TRBV9 and TRBJ1-6, with D unclear. The germline V and J ends were trimmed by 0 bases and 3 bases, with 10 bases remaining between them. This CDR3 contains 16 residues. Germline CDR1 reads SGDLS; CDR2 reads YYNGEE.

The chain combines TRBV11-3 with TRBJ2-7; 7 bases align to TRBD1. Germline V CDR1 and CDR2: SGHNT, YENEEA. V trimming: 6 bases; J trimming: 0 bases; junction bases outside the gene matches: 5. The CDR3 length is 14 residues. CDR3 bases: TGTGCCAGCAGTCGGACAGGAAACTCCTACGAGCAGTACTTC. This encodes CASSRTGNSYEQYF.

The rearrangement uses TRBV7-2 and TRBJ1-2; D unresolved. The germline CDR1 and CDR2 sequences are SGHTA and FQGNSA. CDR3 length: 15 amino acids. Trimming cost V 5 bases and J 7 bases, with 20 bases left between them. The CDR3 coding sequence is TGTGCCAGCAGCCTTAGGAACGGGGAAGGTCCTGGCTACACCTTC. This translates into CASSLRNGEGPGYTF.

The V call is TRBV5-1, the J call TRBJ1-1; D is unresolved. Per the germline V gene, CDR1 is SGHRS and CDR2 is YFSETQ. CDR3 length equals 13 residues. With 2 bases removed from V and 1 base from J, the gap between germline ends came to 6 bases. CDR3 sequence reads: CASSFAPNTEAFF. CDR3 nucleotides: TGCGCCAGCAGCTTCGCCCCGAACACTGAAGCTTTCTTT. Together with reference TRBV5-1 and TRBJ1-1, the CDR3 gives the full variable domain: KAGVTQTPRYLIKTRGQQVTLSCSPISGHRSVSWYQQTPGQGLQFLFEYFSETQRNKGNFPGRFSGRQFSNSRSEMNVSTLELGDSALYLCASSFAPNTEAFFGQGTRLTVV.